The clone carrying this T cell receptor (beta chain) was counted at least ten times. This sample stems from a study of T-cell reconstitution after alpha-beta-depleted transplantation in children. The CDR3 covers 15 residues. V shed 6 bases, J shed 4 bases, and the junction held 9 bases outside the gene matches. TCRbeta library preparation incorporated unique molecular identifiers. TCRdb called the PCR reads again in MiXCR, with one record for every CDR3 protein. The data show around 200,000 distinct CDR3 sequences, with over 5.5% seen just once and approximately 2.9% held by the top ten. The gene calls are TRBV12-3 or TRBV12-4 and TRBJ2-5; TRBD1 aligns across 9 bases. The sequence came from a human donor who donated a stem cell graft to a child with Wiskott-Aldrich syndrome. Sequencing was performed on PBMCs from the stem cell graft donor, taken from the stem cell graft. The CDR3 protein is CASRGTGNVGETQYF. The CDR3 nucleotides read TGTGCCAGCAGGGGGACAGGGAACGTCGGAGAGACCCAGTACTTC.